This T cell receptor (beta chain) was sequenced for a study of memory CD4+ T cells and cytomegalovirus serostatus. Study-level findings and limits: CD4+ memory repertoires contained about two fifths of the 164 reported CMV TCRbeta sequences.

The sort gate was single viable CD3+CD4+CD8-CD45RO+ cells for memory CD4+ T cells. CMV serostatus came from serum IgG against pp150, pp28, p38, p52. Trimming took off 5 bases at V and 1 base at J, with 11 bases between the two ends. The V gene's germline CDR1 is MNHEY and CDR2 SVGAGI. CDR3 size: 14 residues. About this clone itself: Its antigen is not identified.

In the original workflow: After removing out-of-frame reads, approximately 2 million distinct TCRbeta sequences remained. The repertoire was sequenced with immunoSEQ multiplex PCR; TCRdb's copy has only in-frame clones and lacks some. That table furnishes V, J and clone size, whereas the DNA furnished D and trimming. The sample consists of approximately 53,000 clones, 82% of them appearing once. V gene TRBV6-5 combines with J gene TRBJ1-1; TRBD1 is a possible D gene (6 bases). This receptor was taken from an adult in good health and CMV-seronegative. Sequencing input: memory CD4+ T cells from blood. The CDR3 nucleotides read TGTGCCAGCAGTAAGAGACAGGAGAACACTGAAGCTTTCTTT. This encodes CASSKRQENTEAFF.